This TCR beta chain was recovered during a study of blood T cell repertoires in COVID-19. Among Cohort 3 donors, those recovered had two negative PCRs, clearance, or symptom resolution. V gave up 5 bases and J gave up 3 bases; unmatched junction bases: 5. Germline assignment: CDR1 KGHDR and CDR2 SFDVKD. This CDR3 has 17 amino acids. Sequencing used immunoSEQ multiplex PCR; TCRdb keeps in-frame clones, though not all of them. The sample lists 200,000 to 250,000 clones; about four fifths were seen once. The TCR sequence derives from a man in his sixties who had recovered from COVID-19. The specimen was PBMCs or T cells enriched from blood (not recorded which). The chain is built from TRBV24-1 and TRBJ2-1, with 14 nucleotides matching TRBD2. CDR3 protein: CATSGTSGGPHYNEQFF. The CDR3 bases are TGTGCCACCAGTGGGACTAGCGGGGGGCCCCACTACAATGAGCAGTTCTTC.